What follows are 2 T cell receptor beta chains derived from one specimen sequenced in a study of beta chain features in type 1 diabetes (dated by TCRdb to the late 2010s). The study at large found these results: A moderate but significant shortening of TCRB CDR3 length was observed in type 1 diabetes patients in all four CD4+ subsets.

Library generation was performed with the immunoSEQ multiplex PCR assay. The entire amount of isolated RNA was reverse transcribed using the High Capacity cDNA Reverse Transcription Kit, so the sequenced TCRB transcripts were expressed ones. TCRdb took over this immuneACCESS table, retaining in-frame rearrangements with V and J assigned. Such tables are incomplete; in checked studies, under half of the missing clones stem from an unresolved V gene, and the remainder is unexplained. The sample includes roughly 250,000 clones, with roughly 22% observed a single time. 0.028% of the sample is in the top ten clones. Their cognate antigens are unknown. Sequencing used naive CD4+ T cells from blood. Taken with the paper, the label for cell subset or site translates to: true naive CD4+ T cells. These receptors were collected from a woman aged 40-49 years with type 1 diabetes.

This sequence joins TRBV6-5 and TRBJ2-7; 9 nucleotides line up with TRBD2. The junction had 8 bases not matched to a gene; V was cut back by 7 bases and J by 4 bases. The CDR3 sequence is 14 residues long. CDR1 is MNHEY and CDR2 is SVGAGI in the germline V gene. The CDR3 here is CASMGREGQYEQYF. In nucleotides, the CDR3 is TGTGCCAGCATGGGGCGGGAGGGACAATACGAGCAGTACTTC.

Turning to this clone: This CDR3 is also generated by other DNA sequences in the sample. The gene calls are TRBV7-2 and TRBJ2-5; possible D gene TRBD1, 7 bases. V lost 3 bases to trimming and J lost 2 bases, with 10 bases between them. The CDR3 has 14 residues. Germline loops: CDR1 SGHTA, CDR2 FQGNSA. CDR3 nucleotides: TGTGCCAGCAGCTTTCAGGGGGGACAAGAGACCCAGTACTTC. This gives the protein CASSFQGGQETQYF. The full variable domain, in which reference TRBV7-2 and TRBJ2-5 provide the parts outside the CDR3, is GAGVSQSPSNKVTEKGKDVELRCDPISGHTALYWYRQSLGQGLEFLIYFQGNSAPDKSGLPSDRFSAERTGGSVSTLTIQRTQQEDSAVYLCASSFQGGQETQYFGPGTRLLVL.